Listed here are 22 T cell receptor beta chains from one sample, sequenced in a study of T cell responses to AZD1222 COVID-19 vaccine. TCRdb keeps only in-frame clones here, not all; method: immunoSEQ multiplex PCR. The sample has roughly 150,000 clones, roughly 85% seen once. The sequencing here drew on peripheral blood, taken 28 days after the second AZD1222 dose. These receptors originate from an adult who received the AZD1222 COVID-19 vaccine.

The J gene is TRBJ2-3, the V gene TRBV30, with unresolved D. Germline values: CDR1 GTSNPN, CDR2 SVGIG (reference sequence). V lost 7 bases and J 6 bases, leaving 8 bases between the germline ends. CDR3 length: 10 residues. CDR3 nucleotide sequence: TGTGCCTACCTACTCGATACGCAGTATTTT. Translation: CAYLLDTQYF. The full variable domain, rest sourced from reference TRBV30 and TRBJ2-3, is SQTIHQWPATLVQPVGSPLSLECTVEGTSNPNLYWYRQAAGRGLQLLFYSVGIGQISSEVPQNLSASRPQDRQFILSSKKLLLSDSGFYLCAYLLDTQYFGPGTRLTVL.

The rearrangement uses TRBV11-2 and TRBJ1-2; maybe TRBD1 (5 bases). V lost 0 bases and J lost 8, with 13 bases in between. The germline gives CDR1 SGHAT, CDR2 FQNNGV. The CDR3 has 14 residues. The CDR3 DNA follows: TGTGCCAGCAGCTTAGATTTGTGGGGGGACGGCTACACCTTC. Its protein is CASSLDLWGDGYTF.

Details on this clone: Distinct nucleotide sequences in the sample also encode this CDR3. The V and J genes are TRBV7-9 and TRBJ2-7; D is perhaps TRBD1 (6 bases). The CDR3 sequence is 12 residues long. With 1 base removed from V and 6 bases from J, the gap between germline ends came to 7 bases. Germline values: CDR1 SEHNR, CDR2 FQNEAQ (reference sequence). The CDR3 sequence is CASSLGGREQYF. CDR3 sequence (DNA): TGTGCCAGCAGCTTAGGGGGGCGCGAGCAGTACTTC.

The genes are TRBV28 and TRBJ2-5; 8 positions match TRBD2. CDR3 size: 14 residues. With 6 bases clipped from V and 6 bases from J, the junction kept 9 bases outside the gene matches. The germline gives CDR1 MDHEN, CDR2 SYDVKM. The CDR3 nucleotides are TGTGCCAGCAGAACCTCGGGGGGGCGACAGACCCAGTACTTC. Its translation is CASRTSGGRQTQYF.

This clone was observed a single time. The rearrangement joins TRBV6-4 to TRBJ1-2, with D maybe TRBD1 (6 bases). The CDR3 runs 16 residues. Germline V CDR1 and CDR2: MRHNA, SNTAGT. V was clipped by 0 bases and J by 4 bases, with 15 bases between them. CDR3 residues: CASSDSGQGTFYGYTF. In nucleotides, the CDR3 is TGTGCCAGCAGTGACTCCGGGCAGGGGACCTTCTATGGCTACACCTTC.

This rearrangement joins TRBV7-8 to TRBJ2-2; D uncertain. Trimming took 0 bases from V and 7 from J, leaving 3 bases between them. The CDR3 contains 12 residues. Germline CDR1 and CDR2: SGHVS and FQNEAQ. CDR3 sequence: CASSLALGELFF. The CDR3 DNA is TGTGCCAGCAGCTTAGCGCTCGGGGAGCTGTTTTTT.

The chain has TRBV3-1 (or the pseudogene TRBV3-2) and TRBJ2-7; 12 bases agree with TRBD1. Germline V lookup: CDR1 LGHDT, CDR2 YNNKEL (reference sequence). Unmatched junction bases numbered 5, after V lost 4 bases and J lost 4 bases. The CDR3 has 15 amino acids. The CDR3 DNA reads as TGTGCCAGCAGCCTACCGGGACAGGGGGCTTACGAGCAGTACTTC. Its protein product is CASSLPGQGAYEQYF.

V and J are TRBV2 and TRBJ2-5; TRBD1 is a possible D gene (6 bases). The ends were cut back, 9 bases at V and 4 bases at J, with 12 bases in the middle. Germline V gene sequence: CDR1 SNHLY, CDR2 FYNNEI. CDR3 length: 12 residues. CDR3 DNA sequence: TGTGCCAGTACAGGGTGGACAGAGACCCAGTACTTC. Its protein is CASTGWTETQYF.

V gene TRBV7-9 combines with J gene TRBJ2-2; D is undetermined. Between the trimmed V and J ends, which lost 0 bases and 7 bases, there was a span of 6 bases. Germline CDR1 is SEHNR and CDR2 is FQNEAQ (reference sequence). CDR3 length: 13 amino acids. CDR3 coding DNA: TGTGCCAGCAGCTTAGCAGCAAACGGGGAGCTGTTTTTT. It encodes CASSLAANGELFF.

This sequence joins TRBV3-1 (or the pseudogene TRBV3-2) and TRBJ2-5, with D unresolved. V was pared by 1 base and J by 3 bases, with 9 bases between. Germline V CDR1 and CDR2: LGHDT, YNNKEL (reference sequence). CDR3 length: 14 residues. As DNA, the CDR3 is TGTGCCAGCAGCCAAGTAGGGTCAGAAGAGACCCAGTACTTC. Amino acid sequence: CASSQVGSEETQYF.

The rearrangement uses TRBV7-9 and TRBJ1-2; maybe TRBD1 (5 bases). Trimming removed 7 bases from V and 4 bases from J, with 13 bases in between. The length of the CDR3 is 13 residues. Germline assignment: CDR1 SEHNR and CDR2 FQNEAQ (reference sequence). CDR3 region: CASTQDTTYGYTF. DNA of the CDR3: TGTGCCAGCACCCAGGACACAACCTATGGCTACACCTTC.

The chain has TRBV12-3 or TRBV12-4 and TRBJ2-5; D is possibly TRBD2 (7 bases). The germline V and J ends were trimmed by 6 bases and 5 bases, with 13 bases remaining between them. The CDR3 consists of 13 residues. The CDR3 loop is CASRAGAGETQYF. The CDR3 DNA is TGTGCCAGCAGGGCGGGGGCAGGGGAGACCCAGTACTTC.

The rearrangement uses TRBV5-5 and TRBJ2-3; D is perhaps TRBD2 (5 bases). Germline CDR1 SGHKS, CDR2 YYEKEE (reference sequence). Trimming pared 4 bases from V and 6 bases from J, leaving 15 bases between. The CDR3 length is 14 residues. The CDR3 coding sequence is TGTGCCAGCAGCCCGGAGGTTTCGCAGGATACGCAGTATTTT. As protein: CASSPEVSQDTQYF.

The chain is built from TRBV14 and TRBJ1-2; the D gene is possibly TRBD1 (5 bases). The germline V and J ends were trimmed by 0 bases and 8 bases, with 10 bases remaining between them. The length of the CDR3 is 13 residues. Germline V gene sequence: CDR1 SGHDN, CDR2 FVKESK. In DNA, the CDR3 is TGTGCCAGCAGCCAAGACAGGGTAGAAGGCTACACCTTC. It yields the protein CASSQDRVEGYTF.

This chain connects TRBV18 to TRBJ1-5, with D tentatively TRBD1 (5 bases). The CDR3 consists of 13 residues. The germline V and J ends were trimmed by 3 bases and 12 bases, with 15 bases remaining between them. In germline, CDR1 is KGHSH, CDR2 LQKENI. CDR3 sequence: CASSPGPLTIQHF. The CDR3, as DNA: TGTGCCAGCTCACCGGGACCCCTGACGATCCAGCATTTT.

The chain links TRBV29-1 to TRBJ1-2; no clear D. Germline V lookup: CDR1 SQVTM, CDR2 ANQGSEA. V lost 6 bases and J lost 8, with 19 bases in between. This CDR3 is 13 amino acids long. CDR3 bases: TGCAGCGTCCGGGATGCGGCGGCTACAGGCTACACCTTC. Its translation: CSVRDAAATGYTF. The entire variable domain, with the rest obtained from reference TRBV29-1 and TRBJ1-2, is as follows: SAVISQKPSRDICQRGTSLTIQCQVDSQVTMMFWYRQQPGQSLTLIATANQGSEATYESGFVIDKFPISRPNLTFSTLTVSNMSPEDSSIYLCSVRDAAATGYTFGSGTRLTVV.

V gene TRBV4-1 combines with J gene TRBJ1-5, with TRBD1 matching over 11 bases. CDR1 and CDR2 (germline): MGHRA, YSYEKL. The CDR3 spans 15 residues. The V segment lost 4 bases and the J segment 3 bases; nucleotides outside the gene matches: 2. CDR3 nucleotides: TGCGCCAGCAGCCCGGGACAGGGGGTCAATCAGCCCCAGCATTTT. Translating it yields CASSPGQGVNQPQHF.

The CDR3 region is CASSQDGARAGVGEQYF. The CDR3 bases are TGCGCCAGCAGCCAAGATGGGGCACGGGCAGGGGTGGGCGAGCAGTACTTC. The rearrangement uses TRBV4-1 and TRBJ2-7; possible D gene TRBD1, 6 bases. Trimming removed 0 bases at V and 6 bases at J, with 21 bases between. CDR1 is MGHRA and CDR2 is YSYEKL in the germline V gene. This CDR3 comprises 17 residues.

J is TRBJ1-2 and V is TRBV6-2 or TRBV6-3; D is unresolved. This CDR3 comprises 11 residues. CDR1 is MNHEY, CDR2 SVGEGT, per germline. V was shortened by 0 bases and J by 14 bases, with 10 bases between the two germline ends. CDR3: CASSYSSEKTF. DNA for the CDR3: TGTGCCAGCAGTTACTCGTCGGAGAAGACCTTC.

This chain links TRBV4-2 with TRBJ2-7, with D uncertain. The germline V gene encodes CDR1 LGHNA and CDR2 YNFKEQ. This CDR3 spans 15 amino acids. V was trimmed by 0 bases and J by 2 bases, leaving 11 bases between them. CDR3 sequence: CASSQDSGETYEQYF. CDR3 DNA: TGTGCCAGCAGCCAAGATTCAGGCGAGACCTACGAGCAGTACTTC.

The chain is built from TRBV5-1 and TRBJ1-5; D is perhaps TRBD1 (5 bases). Germline CDR1 reads SGHRS; CDR2 reads YFSETQ. The CDR3 is 15 residues long. With 7 bases removed from V and 0 bases from J, the gap between germline ends came to 14 bases. CDR3 region: CASLAGLFSNQPQHF. The CDR3 DNA reads TGCGCCAGCCTAGCGGGACTTTTTAGCAATCAGCCCCAGCATTTT.

This clone was seen only once. CDR3 protein: CASSPLLGDPNEQYF. The CDR3 DNA is TGTGCCAGCAGCCCCCTTCTTGGGGACCCCAACGAGCAGTACTTC. The V and J genes are TRBV7-6 and TRBJ2-7; D is tentatively TRBD1 or TRBD2 (5 bases each). Germline V gene lookup returns CDR1 SGHVS and CDR2 FNYEAQ. V gave up 5 bases and J gave up 5 bases, with 19 bases separating them. The CDR3 runs 15 residues.